The sequence of this T cell receptor (beta chain) was determined in a study of immune evolution from preneoplasia to lung adenocarcinoma (dated by TCRdb to the early 2020s). In the study overall: HLA loss of heterozygosity was observed in approximately 7%, 15% and 30% of AIS, MIA and ADC lesions, respectively, and was not observed in any AAH lesions. The study profiled immune contexture across lung adenocarcinoma precursors and invasive adenocarcinoma using immune gene expression, TCR sequencing and multiplex immunofluorescence. Resected precursor lesions (AAH, AIS, MIA) and invasive adenocarcinomas were compared against paired morphologically normal lung tissue. Sample size was based on specimen availability rather than a prior power calculation. The immune data were integrated with whole exome sequencing and methylation data from the same cohort of nodules. A total of some 48 patients with pulmonary nodules who underwent surgical resection were included in the overall cohort. TCR sequencing data were obtained from approximately 50 patients. It was reported in the study that 100 to 110 samples were used for TCR sequencing. POLYSOLVER was used to infer Class I HLA alleles from exome data, and LOHHLA was used to detect allele-specific HLA loss.

Patients underwent resection in Japan or China between about 2014 and 2017. The histologic diagnosis of each case was independently confirmed on H&E slides by two lung cancer pathologists. Premalignant or tumor cells were enriched for nucleic acid extraction by macro-dissection performed after pathologic assessment. FFPE tissue was used for DNA isolation with the AllPrep DNA/RNA FFPE Kit. Overall study outcomes, separate from this receptor: Because all patients were from Japan and China, applicability to Western populations was uncertain. The highest clonality was observed in normal lung, whereas higher T cell density and diversity but lower clonality appeared to be present in later-stage lesions. Normal lung had the highest top T cell clone frequencies, which appeared to decline progressively from AAH through AIS, MIA and invasive adenocarcinoma. KRAS-mutant nodules showed the highest T cell clonality compared with EGFR-mutant or double wild-type lesions. The findings rested on association rather than direct causation, and larger cohorts with long-term follow-up and longitudinal biopsies were considered necessary.

Using the immunoSEQ hsTCRbeta Kit, TCR beta CDR3 regions were sequenced from DNA. In the authors' own workflow: The ImmunoSEQ Analyzer was used to analyse the TCR sequencing data. T cell clonality was defined as 1 minus Pielou's evenness computed on productive rearrangements. The inverse Simpson index, applied to productive templates, was used to measure T cell diversity. T cell density was defined as TCR beta template counts normalized to usable DNA, with usable DNA estimated by amplifying and sequencing housekeeping genes. Two-sided Kruskal-Wallis tests were used to compare TCR metrics across histologic stages. The source is immuneACCESS, and TCRdb retained only in-frame sequences with V and J called. Part of the clones is not carried over; for the studies checked, unresolved V genes explain less than half of this, and the remainder is unexplained. V and J calls and clone size are copied from that table; D and trimming were computed from the DNA. The sample table lists some 8,000 clones, around 77% of them with a count of one. The ten most abundant clones make up about a tenth of the sample.

With regard to this clone: Its cognate antigen has yet to be identified. Nothing much larger sits one base from this clone, and base qualities are not available.

Sequenced sample: FFPE lung adenocarcinoma in situ tissue. The label giving this sample's cell subset or site can be read as: preinvasive adenocarcinoma in situ (AIS). This TCR derives from a donor aged 70 or over with lung adenocarcinoma. Some clones in this sample may be carry-over from other donors' samples.

In nucleotide form, the sequence is TGTGCCAGCAGCTTAGCGGTAGGGGCGAACACTGAAGCTTTCTTT. It translates as CASSLAVGANTEAFF. This receptor chain uses TRBV7-9 and TRBJ1-1; TRBD1 is a weak D gene call, 5 bases matching. CDR1 SEHNR and CDR2 FQNEAQ were looked up in the germline V gene (reference sequence). CDR3 length: 15 amino acids, cysteine to phenylalanine. This entry keeps only the CDR3 DNA: 45 bases, framed from base 1. Trimming at the junction amounts to 0 bases on V and 1 base on J, and the germline ends lie 9 bases apart. Full variable domain (CDR3 extended with the reference TRBV7-9 and TRBJ1-1 proteins): DTGVSQNPRHKITKRGQNVTFRCDPISEHNRLYWYRQTLGQGPEFLTYFQNEAQLEKSRLLSDRFSAERPKGSFSTLEIQRTEQGDSAMYLCASSLAVGANTEAFFGQGTRLTVV.